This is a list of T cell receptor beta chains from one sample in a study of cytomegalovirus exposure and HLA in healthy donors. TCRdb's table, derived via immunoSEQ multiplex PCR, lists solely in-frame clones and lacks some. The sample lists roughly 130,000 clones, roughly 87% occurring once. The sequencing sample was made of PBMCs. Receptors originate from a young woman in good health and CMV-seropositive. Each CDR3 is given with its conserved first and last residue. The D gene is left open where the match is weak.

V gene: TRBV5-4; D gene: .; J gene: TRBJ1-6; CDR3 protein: CASSSEGVAPLHF; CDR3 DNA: TGTGCCAGCAGCTCTGAGGGCGTTGCACCCCTCCACTTT
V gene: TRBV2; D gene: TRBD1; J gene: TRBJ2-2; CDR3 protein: CARHRGTGELFF; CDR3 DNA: TGTGCCAGGCACAGGGGCACCGGGGAGCTGTTTTTT
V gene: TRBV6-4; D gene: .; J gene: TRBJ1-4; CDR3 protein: CASKRSPGSNEKLFF; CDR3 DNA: TGTGCCAGCAAGAGATCTCCAGGGTCTAATGAAAAACTGTTTTTT
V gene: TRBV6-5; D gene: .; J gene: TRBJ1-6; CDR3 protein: CASSSRWGDNSPLHF; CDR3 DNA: TGTGCCAGCAGTTCCCGGTGGGGGGATAATTCACCCCTCCACTTT
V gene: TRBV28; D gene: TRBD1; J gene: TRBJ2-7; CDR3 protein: CASTGTGPVYEQYF; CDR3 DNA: TGTGCCAGCACCGGGACAGGGCCCGTCTACGAGCAGTACTTC
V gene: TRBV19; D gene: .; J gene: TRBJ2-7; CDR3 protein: CASSIGGGFSYEQYF; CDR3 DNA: TGTGCCAGTAGTATAGGGGGCGGTTTCTCCTACGAGCAGTACTTC
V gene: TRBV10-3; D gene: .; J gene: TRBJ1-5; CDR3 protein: CAISETGGSNQPQHF; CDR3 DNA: TGTGCCATCAGTGAGACCGGAGGAAGCAATCAGCCCCAGCATTTT
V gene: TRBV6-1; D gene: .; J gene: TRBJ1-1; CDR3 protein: CASSSTANTEAFF; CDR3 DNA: TGTGCCAGCAGTTCAACAGCGAACACTGAAGCTTTCTTT
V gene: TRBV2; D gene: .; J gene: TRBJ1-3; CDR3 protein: CASRRNGNTIYF; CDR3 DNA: TGTGCCAGCAGGAGAAATGGAAACACCATATATTTT
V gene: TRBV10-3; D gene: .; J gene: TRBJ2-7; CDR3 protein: CAISESFDRSTHEQYF; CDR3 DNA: TGTGCCATCAGTGAATCATTTGACAGGTCCACCCACGAGCAGTACTTC